The 28 T cell receptor beta chains given below trace back to one sample, sequenced in a study of blood T cell repertoires in COVID-19. Profiled with immunoSEQ multiplex PCR; TCRdb holds only in-frame clones, not every one. This repertoire shows roughly 6,400 clones, 75% to 85% found once; its top ten account for approximately 12%. Sequencing was performed on peripheral blood. These receptors all come from a human donor with active COVID-19. The donor label of this sample is uncertain.

V and J are TRBV5-1 and TRBJ2-1, with 8 bases that match TRBD2. The CDR3 is 15 amino acids. The V gene end was trimmed by 2 bases and the J gene end by 4 bases; junction bases not matched to a gene: 5. Germline V gives CDR1 SGHRS, CDR2 YFSETQ. The CDR3 sequence is CASSLPGLEYNEQFF. The CDR3 nucleotides are TGCGCCAGCAGCTTACCGGGACTAGAGTACAATGAGCAGTTCTTC.

V gene TRBV28 combines with J gene TRBJ2-5; 11 nucleotides agree with TRBD2. CDR3 size: 17 residues. CDR1 is MDHEN and CDR2 is SYDVKM in the germline V gene. J was trimmed by 4 bases and V by 2 bases; bases with no gene match: 9. CDR3 region: CASSLKLAGGPRETQYF. In DNA form, the CDR3 reads TGTGCCAGCAGTTTAAAGTTAGCGGGAGGGCCACGAGAGACCCAGTACTTC.

The gene calls are TRBV25-1 and TRBJ1-6; D is unclear. Germline values: CDR1 MGHDK, CDR2 SYGVNS. This CDR3 spans 13 amino acids. Trimming shortened V by 3 bases and J by 9 bases, and 9 bases separated the two germline ends. The CDR3 DNA is TGTGCCAGCAGTGATCTAAGTAGTTCACCCCTCCACTTT. Its translation: CASSDLSSSPLHF.

The chain has TRBV18 and TRBJ2-1; 13 nucleotides agree with TRBD2. With 2 bases clipped from V and 8 bases from J, the junction kept 12 bases outside the gene matches. This CDR3 spans 18 amino acids. CDR1 and CDR2 from the germline V gene are KGHSH and LQKENI. Here the CDR3 DNA reads TGTGCCAGCTCACCATCCACTGGGACTAGCGGGGCAGGGGATGAGCAGTTCTTC. Amino acids: CASSPSTGTSGAGDEQFF.

CDR3 DNA: TGTGCCAGCAGCTCCAGGACTAGCGGGAACACCGGGGAGCTGTTTTTT. Protein: CASSSRTSGNTGELFF. This rearrangement joins TRBV7-6 to TRBJ2-2; 10 nucleotides match TRBD2. The ends lost 4 bases at V and 1 base at J; junction bases unmatched: 3. Germline CDR1 reads SGHVS; CDR2 reads FNYEAQ. The CDR3 extends over 16 amino acids. Variable domain in full (rest from reference TRBV7-6 and TRBJ2-2): GAGVSQSPRYKVTKRGQDVALRCDPISGHVSLYWYRQALGQGPEFLTYFNYEAQQDKSGLPNDRFSAERPEGSISTLTIQRTEQRDSAMYRCASSSRTSGNTGELFFGEGSRLTVL.

This clone showed up just a few times. The rearrangement uses TRBV7-6 and TRBJ1-6; D is possibly TRBD1 (6 bases). Trimming removed 5 bases from V and 4 bases from J, with 15 bases in between. Germline CDR1 and CDR2: SGHVS and FNYEAQ. The CDR3 is 16 amino acids. The CDR3 here is CASSLQGLPYNSPLHF. The DNA for the CDR3 is TGTGCCAGCAGCCTACAGGGCCTACCGTATAATTCACCCCTCCACTTT.

The rearrangement uses TRBV18 and TRBJ1-6; 10 nucleotides agree with TRBD1. CDR1 KGHSH and CDR2 LQKENI come from the germline V gene. V was pared by 3 bases and J by 6 bases, with 8 bases of the junction left unmatched. The CDR3 totals 17 residues. The CDR3 spells CASSPTEGQGLNSPLHF. The CDR3 nucleotides read TGTGCCAGCTCACCGACCGAGGGACAGGGGCTTAATTCACCCCTCCACTTT. Drawing the rest from reference TRBV18 and TRBJ1-6, the complete variable domain is NAGVMQNPRHLVRRRGQEARLRCSPMKGHSHVYWYRQLPEEGLKFMVYLQKENIIDESGMPKERFSAEFPKEGPSILRIQQVVRGDSAAYFCASSPTEGQGLNSPLHFGNGTRLTVT.

This clone was seen only once. The CDR3 region has the DNA TGTGCCAGCAGCCTGGAGGTAACCTACGAGCAGTACTTC. Encoded protein: CASSLEVTYEQYF. The rearrangement uses TRBV6-5 and TRBJ2-7; D may be TRBD2 (5 bases). CDR1 is MNHEY, CDR2 SVGAGI, per germline. The CDR3 sequence is 13 residues long. The V end was cut by 6 bases, the J end by 2 bases, with 11 bases between.

The genes are TRBV5-1 and TRBJ2-3; TRBD1 matches at 7 bases. With V trimmed by 5 bases and J by 2 bases, 8 bases remained unmatched. This CDR3 spans 15 amino acids. Germline CDR1 and CDR2: SGHRS and YFSETQ. CDR3 bases: TGCGCCAGCAGGTCCCGGGACAGAGCCACAGATACGCAGTATTTT. The encoded protein is CASRSRDRATDTQYF.

The chain uses TRBV18 and TRBJ2-5, with D unclear. Germline values: CDR1 KGHSH, CDR2 LQKENI. V was shortened by 3 bases and J by 2 bases, with 4 bases between the two germline ends. The CDR3 runs 12 residues. The CDR3 sequence: CASSPQQETQYF. The CDR3 coding sequence is TGTGCCAGCTCACCGCAGCAAGAGACCCAGTACTTC.

This CDR3 is CASSLGQGGLFF. The CDR3 coding sequence is TGTGCCAGCAGCTTAGGACAGGGCGGGCTGTTTTTT. J is TRBJ2-2 and V is TRBV7-2; TRBD1 matches at 7 bases. The ends lost 1 base at V and 13 bases at J; junction bases unmatched: 3. This CDR3 has 12 amino acids. From germline, CDR1 is SGHTA and CDR2 FQGNSA.

The chain combines TRBV4-3 with TRBJ2-1; the match to TRBD2 covers 9 bases. Looked up from germline, CDR1 is LGHNA and CDR2 is YSLEER. Trimming took 2 bases from V and 3 from J; bases not matched to a gene: 2. The CDR3 totals 15 residues. CDR3 DNA sequence: TGCGCCAGCAGCCAACTAGCGGGGAGCTACAATGAGCAGTTCTTC. It specifies CASSQLAGSYNEQFF.

This chain links TRBV7-8 with TRBJ2-5, with 10 bases aligning to TRBD2. The germline gives CDR1 SGHVS, CDR2 FQNEAQ. Unmatched junction bases numbered 9, after V lost 5 bases and J lost 6 bases. The CDR3 is 15 amino acids. CDR3 loop: CASSTSGRARKTQYF. In DNA form, the CDR3 reads TGTGCCAGCAGCACAAGCGGGAGGGCCCGGAAGACCCAGTACTTC.

The chain has TRBV7-9 and TRBJ2-7; TRBD1 matches 9 bases. Germline assignment: CDR1 SEHNR and CDR2 FQNEAQ (reference sequence). V lost 5 bases, J lost 4 bases, and 6 bases stayed unmatched. The CDR3 spans 14 residues. CDR3 in amino acids: CASSHRDRVYEQYF. In DNA form, the CDR3 reads TGTGCCAGCAGCCACCGGGACAGGGTATACGAGCAGTACTTC.

The chain carries TRBV6-5 and TRBJ2-7, with D maybe TRBD2 (6 bases). The CDR3 runs 14 residues. Per the germline V gene, CDR1 is MNHEY and CDR2 is SVGAGI. The germline V and J ends were trimmed by 8 bases and 5 bases, with 19 bases remaining between them. CDR3 sequence: CASAPRDFRDEQYF. DNA for the CDR3: TGTGCCAGCGCGCCCAGGGACTTCAGGGACGAGCAGTACTTC.

This chain joins TRBV6-5 and TRBJ1-4, with D hard to call. The V end lost 2 bases, the J end lost 8 bases, and 12 bases lay between the germline ends. The V gene's germline CDR1 is MNHEY and CDR2 SVGAGI. The CDR3 extends over 14 amino acids. For the CDR3, the DNA is TGTGCCAGCAGTTACGACCGACAAACCGAAAAACTGTTTTTT. Translated: CASSYDRQTEKLFF.

This clone was seen only a few times. The chain links TRBV30 to TRBJ2-7; D is unclear. V shed 2 bases and J shed 4 bases, with 6 bases lying between them. Germline CDR1 and CDR2: GTSNPN and SVGIG (reference sequence). The length of the CDR3 is 11 residues. The CDR3 is CAWSTGYEQYF. The DNA for the CDR3 is TGTGCCTGGAGTACCGGGTACGAGCAGTACTTC.

The rearrangement uses TRBV2 and TRBJ2-3; maybe TRBD2 (6 bases). Germline lookup yields CDR1 SNHLY and CDR2 FYNNEI. This CDR3 has 12 residues. V shed 6 bases and J shed 7 bases, with 11 bases lying between them. This chain's CDR3 is CASSPAGYTQYF. In nucleotides, the CDR3 is TGTGCCAGCAGCCCCGCGGGGTATACGCAGTATTTT.

V gene TRBV6-5 combines with J gene TRBJ1-6, with a possible D match to TRBD1 (6 bases). Germline V CDR1 and CDR2: MNHEY, SVGAGI. The CDR3 extends over 13 amino acids. V was shortened by 8 bases and J by 8 bases, with 13 bases between the two germline ends. The CDR3 coding sequence is TGTGCCAGCCAGGTGGACAGCGATTCACCCCTCCACTTT. Translation: CASQVDSDSPLHF.

J is TRBJ2-1 and V is TRBV3-1 (or the pseudogene TRBV3-2); TRBD1 is a possible D gene (6 bases). The CDR3 length is 11 residues. The V end was cut by 7 bases, the J end by 15 bases, with 16 bases between. Germline V gene lookup returns CDR1 LGHDT and CDR2 YNNKEL (reference sequence). CDR3 DNA sequence: TGTGCCAGCACCACCAGACAGGTCCTGTTCTTC. Its protein product is CASTTRQVLFF.

This clone is a singleton in its sample. The genes are TRBV4-2 and TRBJ2-1; 10 positions match TRBD1. This CDR3 is 17 amino acids long. The germline CDR1 and CDR2 sequences are LGHNA and YNFKEQ. V was pared by 4 bases and J by 5 bases, with 11 bases of the junction left unmatched. In DNA form, the CDR3 reads TGTGCCAGCAGCCCCCAAACGGGGACAGGGGCGCACAATGAGCAGTTCTTC. It translates to CASSPQTGTGAHNEQFF.

The genes are TRBV20-1 and TRBJ2-2; D is unclear. CDR1 is DFQATT and CDR2 is SNEGSKA in the germline V gene (reference sequence). This CDR3 spans 11 amino acids. The ends were cut back, 2 bases at V and 4 bases at J, with 2 bases in the middle. The CDR3 sequence is CSARRTGELFF. CDR3 sequence (DNA): TGCAGTGCTAGACGCACCGGGGAGCTGTTTTTT.

The rearrangement links TRBV6-2 or TRBV6-3 to TRBJ1-1; 7 bases line up with TRBD1. With V trimmed by 4 bases and J by 5 bases, 13 bases remained unmatched. Germline values: CDR1 MNHEY, CDR2 SVGEGT. The CDR3 is 16 amino acids. This CDR3 reads CASSFVGARGRTEAFF. The CDR3 DNA is TGTGCCAGCAGTTTTGTAGGGGCCAGGGGGAGAACTGAAGCTTTCTTT.

There are a few counts of this clone. The chain has TRBV6-5 and TRBJ2-7; D is perhaps TRBD2 (6 bases). The CDR3 contains 14 residues. In germline, CDR1 is MNHEY, CDR2 SVGAGI. V lost 2 bases and J lost 0, with 8 bases in between. The CDR3: CASSYDGSSYEQYF. For the CDR3, the DNA is TGTGCCAGCAGTTACGACGGGAGCTCCTACGAGCAGTACTTC.

The chain uses TRBV18 and TRBJ2-1; 8 nucleotides align to TRBD1. Unmatched junction bases numbered 10, after V lost 4 bases and J lost 8 bases. There are 15 residues in the CDR3. Germline V CDR1 and CDR2: KGHSH, LQKENI. Written as DNA, the CDR3 is TGTGCCAGCTCACTGGGACAGGTGTCCACGGATGAGCAGTTCTTC. It translates to CASSLGQVSTDEQFF.

This sequence joins TRBV7-8 and TRBJ2-7, with 7 bases matching TRBD2. Trimming cost V 2 bases and J 0 bases; bases outside gene matches: 4. Germline CDR1 SGHVS, CDR2 FQNEAQ. The CDR3 has 15 residues. The CDR3 DNA follows: TGTGCCAGCAGCTTATTTGGCGGGAGCTCCTACGAGCAGTACTTC. This gives the protein CASSLFGGSSYEQYF.

The rearrangement uses TRBV10-1 and TRBJ2-1, with a tentative D call TRBD2 (7 bases). V dropped 8 bases and J dropped 3 bases, with 17 bases sitting between them. Germline CDR1 is WNHNN and CDR2 is SYGVQD (reference sequence). CDR3 length: 15 amino acids. In DNA form, the CDR3 reads TGCGCCAGCCAACCCGGGGGAGGGGGCTACAATGAGCAGTTCTTC. Amino acid sequence: CASQPGGGGYNEQFF.

This rearrangement joins TRBV24-1 to TRBJ2-6, with a tentative D call TRBD2 (5 bases). Deletions cut 9 bases from V and 2 bases from J, with 19 bases between. Germline CDR1 KGHDR, CDR2 SFDVKD. The CDR3 is 17 amino acids. In DNA, the CDR3 is TGTGCCACCCCCTGGAGGCAGGAGCCTGCTGGGGCCAACGTCCTGACTTTC. Translated: CATPWRQEPAGANVLTF.